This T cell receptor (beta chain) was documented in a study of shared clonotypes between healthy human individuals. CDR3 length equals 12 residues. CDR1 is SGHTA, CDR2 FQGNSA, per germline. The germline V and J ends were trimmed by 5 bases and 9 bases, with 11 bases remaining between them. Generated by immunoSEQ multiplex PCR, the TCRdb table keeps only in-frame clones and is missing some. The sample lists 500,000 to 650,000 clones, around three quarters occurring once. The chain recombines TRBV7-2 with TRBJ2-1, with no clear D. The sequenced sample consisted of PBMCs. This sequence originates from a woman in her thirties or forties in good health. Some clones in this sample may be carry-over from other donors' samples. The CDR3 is CASSTSRGEQFF. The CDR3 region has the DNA TGTGCCAGCAGCACGTCTAGAGGTGAGCAGTTCTTC.